A selection of T cell receptor beta chains follows, all from one sample in a study of T cells after yellow fever vaccination. In TCRdb, the 5' RACE reads were re-called with MiXCR into one record per CDR3 protein. The repertoire consists of about 340,000 distinct CDR3 sequences, with 8.7% occurring once and the leading ten covering about a sixth. Sequenced here: PBMCs, sampled on the day of the first yellow fever vaccination. These TCRs come from a man in his late teens or twenties who received the YFV17D yellow fever vaccine. The CDR3 runs from the conserved cysteine through the conserved F or W. A D gene is named only where the DNA matches it firmly. For some rows the clone size is stated as once, few or many, or as a class when expanded; others skip it.

J gene | clone size | V gene | D gene | CDR3 protein | CDR3 DNA
TRBJ1-1 | few | TRBV5-1 | - | CASSLWGATEAFF | TGCGCCAGCAGCTTGTGGGGGGCGACTGAAGCTTTCTTT
TRBJ1-4 | many | TRBV6-5 | - | CASSYVRGHPTNEKLFF | TGTGCCAGCAGTTACGTCAGGGGACACCCAACTAATGAAAAACTGTTTTTT
TRBJ1-4 | few | TRBV7-9 | TRBD1 | CASSARDRGDEKLFF | TGTGCCAGCAGCGCCCGGGACAGGGGGGATGAAAAACTGTTTTTT
TRBJ2-4 | - | TRBV4-1 | TRBD1 | CASSPDRDRGDIQYF | TGCGCCAGCAGCCCAGATCGGGACAGGGGGGACATTCAGTACTTC
TRBJ1-2 | - | TRBV20-1 | - | CSARDLSLGYTF | TGCAGTGCTAGAGATCTGTCCTTAGGCTACACCTTC
TRBJ2-1 | few | TRBV4-3 | - | CASGDHTGSEQFF | TGCGCCAGCGGGGACCATACAGGCTCCGAGCAGTTCTTC
TRBJ1-2 | - | TRBV20-1 | - | CSARDIGGDYGYTF | TGCAGTGCTAGAGATATAGGGGGTGACTATGGCTACACCTTC
TRBJ2-5 | few | TRBV6-1 | - | CASRPDQETQYF | TGTGCCAGCAGGCCAGACCAAGAGACCCAGTACTTC
TRBJ1-1 | few | TRBV5-1 | TRBD1 | CASSSQTGGTEAFF | TGCGCCAGCAGCTCACAGACAGGGGGCACTGAAGCTTTCTTT
TRBJ1-5 | - | TRBV15 | - | CATSPARRNQPQHF | TGTGCCACCAGCCCAGCGAGGAGGAATCAGCCCCAGCATTTT
TRBJ1-5 | - | TRBV6-1 | TRBD1 | CASSARTGQGGNQPQHF | TGTGCCAGCAGTGCCAGAACCGGACAGGGAGGCAATCAGCCCCAGCATTTT